These 18 T cell receptor beta chains were all obtained from the same sample, sequenced in a study of blood T cell repertoires in COVID-19 (dated by TCRdb to between 2020 and 2021). Libraries were prepared through the immunoSEQ multiplex PCR assay. TCRdb mirrors the immuneACCESS table, restricted to in-frame sequences. Some clones are absent from its copies; in checked studies, under half trace to an unresolved V gene, and the reason for the others is unknown. The sample includes 300,000 to 450,000 clones, with roughly 90% observed a single time. The ten largest account for 3% of the sample. The source material was peripheral blood. These receptor sequences come from a woman in her twenties or thirties with COVID-19, enrolled during active disease.

This chain links TRBV18 with TRBJ2-7, with D tentatively TRBD1 (5 bases). In germline, CDR1 is KGHSH, CDR2 LQKENI. CDR3 length equals 16 residues. The V and J ends lost 2 bases and 1 base respectively, with 15 bases between them. CDR3 sequence: CASSPISGIGSYEQYV. The CDR3, as DNA: TGTGCCAGCTCACCAATCTCAGGGATTGGGTCCTACGAGCAGTACGTC.

This clone has only one observation. V and J are TRBV2 and TRBJ2-5; the match to TRBD1 covers 10 bases. CDR3 length: 13 residues. The V gene end was trimmed by 6 bases and the J gene end by 4 bases; junction bases not matched to a gene: 2. Germline assignment: CDR1 SNHLY and CDR2 FYNNEI. In nucleotides, the CDR3 is TGTGCCAGCAGGACAGGGGGCTTAGAGACCCAGTACTTC. Its translation: CASRTGGLETQYF.

The gene calls are TRBV28 and TRBJ1-6; unclear D gene. Germline CDR1 is MDHEN and CDR2 is SYDVKM. This CDR3 is built from 16 residues. Trimming shortened V by 3 bases and J by 2 bases, and 11 bases separated the two germline ends. CDR3 protein: CASSFSSRPYNSPLHF. The DNA for the CDR3 is TGTGCCAGCAGTTTTAGTTCCAGGCCCTATAATTCACCCCTCCACTTT.

The rearrangement links TRBV5-5 to TRBJ1-2, with D maybe TRBD1 (5 bases). In germline, CDR1 is SGHKS, CDR2 YYEKEE (reference sequence). The length of the CDR3 is 16 residues. The V end was cut by 3 bases, the J end by 0 bases, with 15 bases between. The CDR3 protein is CASSSNPDKANYGYTF. The CDR3 nucleotides are TGTGCCAGCAGCTCTAATCCGGACAAAGCTAACTATGGCTACACCTTC.

This chain connects TRBV5-1 to TRBJ2-3, with 9 bases lining up with TRBD1. The CDR3 is made up of 16 amino acids. The V segment lost 0 bases and the J segment 2 bases; nucleotides outside the gene matches: 4. CDR1 and CDR2 (germline): SGHRS, YFSETQ. CDR3: CASSLAGTGSTDTQYF. CDR3 bases: TGCGCCAGCAGCTTGGCCGGGACAGGGTCCACAGATACGCAGTATTTT.

This chain joins TRBV9 and TRBJ2-3, with D possibly matching TRBD2 (6 bases). The CDR3 loop spans 15 amino acids. The V end was cut by 6 bases, the J end by 4 bases, with 18 bases between. Germline CDR1 is SGDLS and CDR2 is YYNGEE. CDR3 residues: CASTLGLAKADTQYF. CDR3 nucleotide sequence: TGTGCCAGCACCCTGGGGCTAGCGAAGGCAGATACGCAGTATTTT.

This chain links TRBV4-2 with TRBJ2-7; 7 bases fit TRBD1. With V trimmed by 3 bases and J by 4 bases, 6 bases remained unmatched. CDR1 and CDR2 from the germline V gene are LGHNA and YNFKEQ. The CDR3 is 14 amino acids. The CDR3 spells CASSQRGGTYEQYF. CDR3 sequence (DNA): TGTGCCAGCAGCCAGCGAGGGGGCACGTACGAGCAGTACTTC.

The V and J genes are TRBV5-1 and TRBJ2-1; D uncertain. Trimming pared 0 bases from V and 7 bases from J, leaving 14 bases between. The CDR3 is made up of 15 amino acids. Looked up from germline, CDR1 is SGHRS and CDR2 is YFSETQ. Written as DNA, the CDR3 is TGCGCCAGCAGCTTGGGAGGAAGTCTCGTTAATGAGCAGTTCTTC. Protein: CASSLGGSLVNEQFF.

The gene calls are TRBV5-4 and TRBJ2-3; 7 bases agree with TRBD2. The J segment lost 0 bases and the V segment lost 1 base, leaving 5 bases of the junction unmatched. Germline V gives CDR1 SGHNT, CDR2 YYREEE (reference sequence). CDR3 length: 16 residues. Written as DNA, the CDR3 is TGTGCCAGCAGCTTGATGCGGGGGAGTAGCACAGATACGCAGTATTTT. Protein product: CASSLMRGSSTDTQYF. The whole variable domain, filled in from reference TRBV5-4 and TRBJ2-3, reads ETGVTQSPTHLIKTRGQQVTLRCSSQSGHNTVSWYQQALGQGPQFIFQYYREEENGRGNFPPRFSGLQFPNYSSELNVNALELDDSALYLCASSLMRGSSTDTQYFGPGTRLTVL.

The chain couples TRBV7-2 to TRBJ2-5; 8 bases map to TRBD1. Trimming removed 1 base from V and 5 bases from J; junction bases left unmatched: 12. Per germline, CDR1 SGHTA and CDR2 FQGNSA. The CDR3 runs 17 residues. The CDR3 loop is CASSLGRRQGNGETQYF. The CDR3 DNA reads as TGTGCCAGCAGCTTAGGCCGTAGACAGGGGAATGGGGAGACCCAGTACTTC.

The chain couples TRBV6-6 to TRBJ2-2, with TRBD2 matching 8 bases. The germline V gene encodes CDR1 MNHNY and CDR2 SVGAGI (reference sequence). V lost 6 bases, J lost 0 bases, and 3 bases stayed unmatched. The length of the CDR3 is 15 residues. CDR3 sequence (DNA): TGTGCCAGCAGCGGGACTAGATCGAACACCGGGGAGCTGTTTTTT. Protein: CASSGTRSNTGELFF.

The genes are TRBV7-2 and TRBJ2-2; 7 positions match TRBD2. The CDR3 is 16 residues long. Germline lookup yields CDR1 SGHTA and CDR2 FQGNSA. The J segment lost 4 bases and the V segment lost 1 base, leaving 6 bases of the junction unmatched. The CDR3 DNA reads as TGTGCCAGCAGCTTAGACCGGGGGGTAGGCACCGGGGAGCTGTTTTTT. Translation gives CASSLDRGVGTGELFF.

The V and J genes are TRBV7-2 and TRBJ2-2; 8 nucleotides line up with TRBD1. The CDR3 is 16 residues long. V shed 5 bases, J shed 0 bases, and the junction held 5 bases outside the gene matches. CDR1 is SGHTA and CDR2 is FQGNSA in the germline V gene. The CDR3 region has the DNA TGTGCCAGCAGCCTTACAGGGGGGACGAACACCGGGGAGCTGTTTTTT. It encodes CASSLTGGTNTGELFF.

This clone came up once. The chain recombines TRBV21-1 with TRBJ1-3; the listed D gene, TRBD1, was not tested against the DNA. TRBV21-1 is a pseudogene segment. This CDR3 has 9 residues. The CDR3 sequence: CASGQGVYF. The DNA of the CDR3 is TGTGCTAGCGGACAGGGTGTATATTTT.

This CDR3 is CASSTGDYRTYNEQFF. The CDR3 nucleotides read TGTGCCAGTAGTACTGGGGACTACCGAACTTACAATGAGCAGTTCTTC. The chain joins TRBV19 to TRBJ2-1, with TRBD2 matching 7 bases. V shed 4 bases and J 4 bases; nucleotides not matched to a gene: 10. The germline CDR1 and CDR2 sequences are LNHDA and SQIVND (reference sequence). The CDR3 runs to 16 residues.

This clone was observed a handful of times. The CDR3 loop reads CAISESSSTPNNGYTF. The CDR3 region has the DNA TGTGCCATCAGTGAGTCCTCATCCACCCCAAACAATGGCTACACCTTC. The gene calls are TRBV10-3 and TRBJ1-2; D not certain. Looked up from germline, CDR1 is ENHRY and CDR2 is SYGVKD. V was shortened by 0 bases and J by 6 bases, with 17 bases between the two germline ends. The CDR3 covers 16 residues.

The rearrangement uses TRBV4-3 and TRBJ2-2, with 13 bases matching TRBD2. CDR3 size: 20 residues. Trimming at V came to 3 bases and at J to 0 bases, leaving 10 bases not matched to a gene. Germline CDR1 is LGHNA and CDR2 is YSLEER. The CDR3 DNA reads TGCGCCAGCAGCCAGGGTGGTAGACTAGCGGGGGGACCGAACACCGGGGAGCTGTTTTTT. As protein: CASSQGGRLAGGPNTGELFF.

This clone appeared a single time. This chain uses TRBV7-9 with TRBJ2-7; 8 bases align to TRBD1. The CDR3 extends over 14 amino acids. The germline V gene has CDR1 SEHNR and CDR2 FQNEAQ (reference sequence). J gave up 3 bases and V 5 bases, and 6 bases lay outside the gene matches. The CDR3 loop reads CASSHDRGGYEQYF. CDR3 coding DNA: TGTGCCAGCAGCCACGACAGGGGCGGCTACGAGCAGTACTTC.